The present T cell receptor beta chain was sequenced within a study of shared clonotypes between healthy human individuals. In the study overall: The people who gave samples were a couple of women and a few men aged 18 to 49. Findings and limits, study-wide: Unshared clonotypes carried lower generation probabilities than those common to all four donors. Sharing across four donors was highest in naive CD4 (roughly 5%) and lowest in memory CD8 (roughly 0.4%).

As concerns this clone: What it binds is unknown.

Sequencing was performed with immunoSEQ multiplex PCR; in TCRdb, only in-frame clones are kept and a portion is missing. The table shows approximately 2.5 million clones, with roughly 92% occurring only once. Deletions cut 4 bases from V and 2 bases from J, with 8 bases between. From germline, CDR1 is SGHNT and CDR2 YYREEE (reference sequence). The length of the CDR3 is 13 residues. Sequenced material: naive CD4+ T cells sorted from blood. The subset is: CD45RA+ positively selected. This receptor was obtained from a man younger than 30 in good health. J is TRBJ2-3 and V is TRBV5-4; TRBD1 might be the D (6 bases). The CDR3 region is CASSGQSTDTQYF. The CDR3 nucleotides read TGTGCCAGCAGCGGACAGTCCACAGATACGCAGTATTTT. Full variable domain (rest looked up from reference TRBV5-4 and TRBJ2-3): ETGVTQSPTHLIKTRGQQVTLRCSSQSGHNTVSWYQQALGQGPQFIFQYYREEENGRGNFPPRFSGLQFPNYSSELNVNALELDDSALYLCASSGQSTDTQYFGPGTRLTVL.